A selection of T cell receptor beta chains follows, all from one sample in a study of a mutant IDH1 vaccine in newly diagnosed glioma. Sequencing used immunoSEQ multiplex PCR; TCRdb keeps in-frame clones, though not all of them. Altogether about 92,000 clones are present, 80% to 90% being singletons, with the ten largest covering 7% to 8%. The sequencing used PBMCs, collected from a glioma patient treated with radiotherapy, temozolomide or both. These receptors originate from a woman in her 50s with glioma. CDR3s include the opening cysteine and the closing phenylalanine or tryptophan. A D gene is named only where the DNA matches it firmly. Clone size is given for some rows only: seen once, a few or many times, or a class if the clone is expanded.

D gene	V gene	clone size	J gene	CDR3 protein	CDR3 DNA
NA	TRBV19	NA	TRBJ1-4	CASSTQGAANEKLFF	TGTGCCAGTAGTACTCAGGGTGCGGCTAATGAAAAACTGTTTTTT
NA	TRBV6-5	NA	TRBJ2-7	CASSYSARAYEQYF	TGTGCCAGCAGTTACTCGGCTCGCGCCTACGAGCAGTACTTC
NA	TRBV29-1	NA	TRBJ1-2	CSVEVARRRVF	TGCAGCGTTGAAGTCGCCAGGAGGCGGGTTTTC
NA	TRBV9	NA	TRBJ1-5	CASSGGSGNQPQHF	TGTGCCAGCAGCGGTGGATCTGGGAATCAGCCCCAGCATTTT
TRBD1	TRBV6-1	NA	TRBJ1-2	CASSDERTGIYGYTF	TGTGCCAGCAGTGACGAAAGGACAGGGATCTATGGCTACACCTTC
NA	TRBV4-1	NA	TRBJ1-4	CASSQDLIGSNEKLFF	TGCGCCAGCAGCCAAGATCTGATAGGGTCTAATGAAAAACTGTTTTTT
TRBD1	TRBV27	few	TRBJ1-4	CASSGQGREKLFF	TGTGCCAGCTCTGGACAGGGGAGGGAAAAACTGTTTTTT
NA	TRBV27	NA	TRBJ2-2	CASTVSGYTGELFF	TGTGCCAGCACCGTCTCTGGGTACACCGGGGAGCTGTTTTTT
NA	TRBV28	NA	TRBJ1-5	CASSLGGKSNQPQHF	TGTGCCAGCAGTTTAGGGGGGAAGAGCAATCAGCCCCAGCATTTT
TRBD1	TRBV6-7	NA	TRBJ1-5	CASSYSTGEAAQPQHF	TGTGCCAGCAGTTACTCGACAGGGGAGGCGGCTCAGCCCCAGCATTTT
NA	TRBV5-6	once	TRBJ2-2	CASSSTPTGELFF	TGTGCCAGCAGCTCAACTCCGACCGGGGAGCTGTTTTTT
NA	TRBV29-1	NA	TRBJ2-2	CSGQADTGELFF	TGCAGCGGTCAGGCGGACACCGGGGAGCTGTTTTTT
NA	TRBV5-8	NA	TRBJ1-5	CASSLEGGPRYSNQPQHF	TGTGCCAGCAGCTTGGAAGGTGGCCCGAGGTATAGCAATCAGCCCCAGCATTTT
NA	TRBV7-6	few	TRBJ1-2	CASSLGPKGDGYTF	TGTGCCAGCAGCTTAGGTCCCAAAGGGGACGGCTACACCTTC
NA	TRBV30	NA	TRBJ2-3	CAWSDGAVLTDTQYF	TGTGCCTGGAGTGACGGAGCGGTTTTGACAGATACGCAGTATTTT
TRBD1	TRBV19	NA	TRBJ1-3	CASKGGQGGMAGNTIYF	TGTGCCAGTAAAGGTGGACAGGGAGGGATGGCTGGAAACACCATATATTTT
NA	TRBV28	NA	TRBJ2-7	CASSLEQDASYEQYF	TGTGCCAGCAGTTTGGAGCAGGATGCCTCCTACGAGCAGTACTTC
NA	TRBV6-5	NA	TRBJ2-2	CASSPTGGTGELFF	TGTGCCAGCAGTCCCACCGGGGGCACCGGGGAGCTGTTTTTT
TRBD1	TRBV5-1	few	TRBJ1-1	CASSRDSMNTEAFF	TGCGCCAGCAGCCGGGACAGTATGAACACTGAAGCTTTCTTT
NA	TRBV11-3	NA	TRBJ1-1	CASSSGPLNTEAFF	TGTGCCAGCAGCTCGGGACCTTTGAACACTGAAGCTTTCTTT
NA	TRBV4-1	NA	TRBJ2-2	CASSQGRPLGELFF	TGCGCCAGCAGCCAGGGCAGGCCCCTAGGCGAGCTGTTTTTT
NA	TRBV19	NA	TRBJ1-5	CATSDSRHSNQPQHF	TGTGCCACTTCAGACTCCCGGCATAGCAATCAGCCCCAGCATTTT
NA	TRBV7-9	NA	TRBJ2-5	CASSLVRAGSEWETQYF	TGTGCCAGCAGCTTAGTGAGGGCAGGGAGTGAGTGGGAGACCCAGTACTTC
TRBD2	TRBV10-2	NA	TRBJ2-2	CASVSSGSYTGELFF	TGCGCCAGCGTCTCTAGCGGGTCCTACACCGGGGAGCTGTTTTTT
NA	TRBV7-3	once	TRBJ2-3	CASSLGLPPDTQYF	TGTGCCAGCAGCTTAGGGCTACCCCCAGATACGCAGTATTTT
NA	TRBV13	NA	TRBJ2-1	CASSLNSGNEQFF	TGTGCCAGCAGCCTCAACAGCGGCAATGAGCAGTTCTTC
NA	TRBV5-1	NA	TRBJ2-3	CASSLDSTSTDTQYF	TGCGCCAGCAGCTTGGACAGTACTAGCACAGATACGCAGTATTTT
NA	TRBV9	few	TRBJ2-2	CASSVGTVDTGELFF	TGTGCCAGCAGCGTAGGGACGGTGGACACCGGGGAGCTGTTTTTT
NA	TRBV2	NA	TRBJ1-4	CASSVGGHITTNEKLFF	TGTGCCAGCAGCGTAGGAGGACACATCACAACTAATGAAAAACTGTTTTTT
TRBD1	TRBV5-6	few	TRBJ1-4	CASSPGTGFGKLFF	TGTGCCAGCAGCCCCGGGACAGGGTTTGGAAAACTGTTTTTT
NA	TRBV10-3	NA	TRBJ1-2	CAISGLLANYGYTF	TGTGCCATCAGTGGACTCTTGGCTAACTATGGCTACACCTTC
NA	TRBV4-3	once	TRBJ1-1	CASSQDRWGTEAFF	TGCGCCAGCAGCCAAGATCGGTGGGGAACTGAAGCTTTCTTT
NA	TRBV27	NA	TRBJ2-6	CASSAVQGGRHVLTF	TGTGCCAGCAGTGCCGTGCAGGGAGGTCGACACGTCCTGACTTTC
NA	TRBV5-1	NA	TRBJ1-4	CASSLAGQSNEKLFF	TGCGCCAGCAGCTTGGCTGGACAGTCGAATGAAAAACTGTTTTTT
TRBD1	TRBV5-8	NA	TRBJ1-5	CASSPRDRGFGQPQHF	TGTGCCAGCAGCCCCCGGGACAGAGGGTTCGGCCAGCCCCAGCATTTT
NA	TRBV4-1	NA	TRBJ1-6	CASSQGGLGESPLHF	TGCGCCAGCAGCCAAGGCGGCCTAGGAGAGTCACCCCTCCACTTT
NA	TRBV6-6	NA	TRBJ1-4	CASSPQGGEKLFF	TGTGCCAGCAGTCCACAGGGTGGGGAAAAACTGTTTTTT
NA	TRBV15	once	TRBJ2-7	CATSREMGQVGYEQYF	TGTGCCACCAGCAGAGAAATGGGGCAGGTAGGCTACGAGCAGTACTTC
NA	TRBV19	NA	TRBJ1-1	CATLSGRNTEAFF	TGTGCCACACTATCAGGTAGAAACACTGAAGCTTTCTTT
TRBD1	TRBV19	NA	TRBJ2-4	CASSWDRGNIQYF	TGTGCCAGTAGCTGGGACAGGGGGAACATTCAGTACTTC
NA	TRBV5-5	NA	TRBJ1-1	CASSSLGGKAFF	TGTGCCAGCAGCTCTCTGGGAGGGAAAGCTTTCTTT